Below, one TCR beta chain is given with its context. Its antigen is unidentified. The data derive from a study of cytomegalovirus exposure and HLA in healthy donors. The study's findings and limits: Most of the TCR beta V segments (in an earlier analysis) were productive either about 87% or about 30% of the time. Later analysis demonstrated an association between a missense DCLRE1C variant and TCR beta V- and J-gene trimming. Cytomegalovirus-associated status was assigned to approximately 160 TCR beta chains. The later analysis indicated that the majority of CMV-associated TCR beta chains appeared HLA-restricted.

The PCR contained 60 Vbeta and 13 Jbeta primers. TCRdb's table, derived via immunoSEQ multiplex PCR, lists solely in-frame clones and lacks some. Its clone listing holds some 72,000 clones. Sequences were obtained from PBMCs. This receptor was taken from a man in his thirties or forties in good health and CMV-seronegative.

The CDR3 sequence is CASSPRSVQETQYF. CDR3 bases: TGTGCCAGCAGCCCCCGGTCCGTACAAGAGACCCAGTACTTC. The V and J genes are TRBV7-2 and TRBJ2-5; D remains ambiguous. The germline V and J ends were trimmed by 5 bases and 2 bases, with 12 bases remaining between them. CDR1 and CDR2 (germline): SGHTA, FQGNSA. This CDR3 is built from 14 residues.